This T cell receptor (beta chain) was documented in a study of T cell responses to AZD1222 COVID-19 vaccine. Clones were sequenced by immunoSEQ multiplex PCR, and TCRdb holds only the in-frame ones, with some missing. Seen here are 250,000 to 300,000 clones, about 94% observed once, and the top ten hold around 0.57%. About this clone: The antigen is not known.

General observations from the study: Per reports, nearly half of all spike-specific TCRs target regions that are unmutated in variants. Sampled repertoires all dated from after the peak T cell response. Spike-specific TCR repertoires showed rising breadth and depth after two AZD1222 doses. Seropositive AZD1222 recipients at baseline numbered only 6 or 7.

This clonotype was obtained from an adult who received the AZD1222 COVID-19 vaccine. Material: peripheral blood, obtained 28 days after the second AZD1222 dose.

Here the CDR3 DNA reads TGTGCCAGCAGTTTATTAGGGTCTAATGGCTACACCTTC. The encoded protein is CASSLLGSNGYTF. The rearrangement uses TRBV27 and TRBJ1-2; D ambiguous. V lost 1 base, J lost 6 bases, and 9 bases lay in between. Germline V gene data show CDR1 as MNHEY and CDR2 as SMNVEV (reference sequence). This CDR3 has 13 amino acids.